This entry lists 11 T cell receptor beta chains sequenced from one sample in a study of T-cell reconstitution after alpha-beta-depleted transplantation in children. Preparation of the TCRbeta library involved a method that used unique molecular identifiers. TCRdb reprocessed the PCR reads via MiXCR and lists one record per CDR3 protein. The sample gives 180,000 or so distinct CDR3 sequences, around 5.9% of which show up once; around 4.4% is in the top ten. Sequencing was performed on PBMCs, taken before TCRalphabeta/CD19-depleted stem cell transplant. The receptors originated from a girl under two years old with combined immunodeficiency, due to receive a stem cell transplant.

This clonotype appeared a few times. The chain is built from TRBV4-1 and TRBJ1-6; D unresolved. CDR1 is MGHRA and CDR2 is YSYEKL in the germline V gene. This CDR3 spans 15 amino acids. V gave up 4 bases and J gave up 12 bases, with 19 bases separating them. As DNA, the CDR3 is TGCGCCAGCAGCCCCATGGAGGGTCACTTCGGACCCCTCCACTTT. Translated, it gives CASSPMEGHFGPLHF.

The CDR3 sequence: CSARDPTGSRLWFYTF. The DNA for the CDR3 is TGCAGTGCTAGAGACCCTACAGGCTCCCGCTTATGGTTCTACACCTTC. The chain couples TRBV20-1 to TRBJ1-2; TRBD1 is a possible D gene (5 bases). The CDR3 spans 16 residues. Per germline, CDR1 DFQATT and CDR2 SNEGSKA (reference sequence). Trimming removed 0 bases from V and 10 bases from J, with 24 bases in between.

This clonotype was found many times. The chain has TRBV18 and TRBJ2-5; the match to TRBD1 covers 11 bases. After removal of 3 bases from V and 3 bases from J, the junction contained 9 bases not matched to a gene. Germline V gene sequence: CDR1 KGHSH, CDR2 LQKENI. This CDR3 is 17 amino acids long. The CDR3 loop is CASSPSSGTGGKETQYF. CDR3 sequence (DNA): TGTGCCAGCTCACCTTCTTCCGGGACAGGGGGAAAAGAGACCCAGTACTTC.

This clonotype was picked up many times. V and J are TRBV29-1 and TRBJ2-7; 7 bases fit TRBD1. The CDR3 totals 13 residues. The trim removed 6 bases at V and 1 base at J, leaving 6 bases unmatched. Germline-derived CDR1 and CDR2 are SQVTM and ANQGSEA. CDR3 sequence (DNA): TGCAGCGTGATCGACAGGGTATCCTACGAGCAGTACTTC. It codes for CSVIDRVSYEQYF.

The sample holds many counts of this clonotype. CDR3 protein: CASSPWGGRADETQYF. The CDR3 DNA reads as TGTGCCAGCAGTCCCTGGGGGGGGAGGGCCGATGAGACCCAGTACTTC. The chain has TRBV28 and TRBJ2-5, with TRBD2 matching 7 bases. The CDR3 length is 16 residues. The germline gives CDR1 MDHEN, CDR2 SYDVKM. The V gene end was trimmed by 5 bases and the J gene end by 5 bases; junction bases not matched to a gene: 14.

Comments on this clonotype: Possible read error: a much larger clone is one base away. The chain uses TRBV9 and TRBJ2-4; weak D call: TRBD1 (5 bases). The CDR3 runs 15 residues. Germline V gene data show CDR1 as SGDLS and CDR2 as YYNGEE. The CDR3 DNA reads TGTGCCAGCACAGTTCAGGGTGGCGCCAAAAACATTGAGTACTTC. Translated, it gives CASTVQGGAKNIEYF.

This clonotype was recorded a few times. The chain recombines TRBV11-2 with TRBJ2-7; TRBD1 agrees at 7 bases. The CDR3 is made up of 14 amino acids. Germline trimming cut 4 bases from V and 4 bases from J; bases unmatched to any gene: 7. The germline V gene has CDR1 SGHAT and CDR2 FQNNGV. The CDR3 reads CASSSHRGRYEQYF. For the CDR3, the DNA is TGTGCCAGCAGCTCACACAGGGGACGGTACGAGCAGTACTTC.

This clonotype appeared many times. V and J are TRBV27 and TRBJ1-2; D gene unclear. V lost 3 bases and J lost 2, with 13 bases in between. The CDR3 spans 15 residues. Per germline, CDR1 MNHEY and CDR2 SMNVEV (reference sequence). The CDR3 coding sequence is TGTGCCAGCAGTTTTGGAGGGTCTGGAAACTATGGCTACACCTTC. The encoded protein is CASSFGGSGNYGYTF.

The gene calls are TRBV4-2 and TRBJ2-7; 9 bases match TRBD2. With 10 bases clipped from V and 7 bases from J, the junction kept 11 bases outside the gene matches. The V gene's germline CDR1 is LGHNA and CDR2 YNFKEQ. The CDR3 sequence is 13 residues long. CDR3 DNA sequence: TGTGCCATGGGCCCCGGGCTAGCGGGGGAGCAGTACTTC. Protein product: CAMGPGLAGEQYF.

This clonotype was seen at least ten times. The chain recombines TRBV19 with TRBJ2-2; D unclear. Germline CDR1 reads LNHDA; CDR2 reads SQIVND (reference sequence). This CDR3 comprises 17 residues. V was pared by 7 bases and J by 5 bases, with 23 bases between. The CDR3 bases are TGTGCCAGTACCCAACTCGCGGATAGTGTTGGGACCGGGGAGCTGTTTTTT. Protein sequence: CASTQLADSVGTGELFF.

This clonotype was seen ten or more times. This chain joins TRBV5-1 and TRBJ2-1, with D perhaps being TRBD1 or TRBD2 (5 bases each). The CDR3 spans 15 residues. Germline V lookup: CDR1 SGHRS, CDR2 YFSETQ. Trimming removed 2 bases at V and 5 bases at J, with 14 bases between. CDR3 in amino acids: CASSFPGLGDNEQFF. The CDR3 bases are TGCGCCAGCAGCTTCCCTGGCCTGGGGGACAATGAGCAGTTCTTC. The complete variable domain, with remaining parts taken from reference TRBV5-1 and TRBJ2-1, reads KAGVTQTPRYLIKTRGQQVTLSCSPISGHRSVSWYQQTPGQGLQFLFEYFSETQRNKGNFPGRFSGRQFSNSRSEMNVSTLELGDSALYLCASSFPGLGDNEQFFGPGTRLTVL.